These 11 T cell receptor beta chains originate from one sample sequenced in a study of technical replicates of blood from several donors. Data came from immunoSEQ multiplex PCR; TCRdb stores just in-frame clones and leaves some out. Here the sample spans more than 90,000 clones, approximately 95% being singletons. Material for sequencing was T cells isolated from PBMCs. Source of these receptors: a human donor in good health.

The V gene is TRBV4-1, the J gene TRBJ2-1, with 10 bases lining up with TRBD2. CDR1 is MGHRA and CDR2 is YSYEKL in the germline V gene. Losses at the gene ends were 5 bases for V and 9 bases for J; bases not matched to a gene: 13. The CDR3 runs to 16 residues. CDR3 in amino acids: CASSSRVESSGSEQFF. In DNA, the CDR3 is TGCGCCAGCAGCTCCCGGGTGGAGTCTAGCGGGAGTGAGCAGTTCTTC.

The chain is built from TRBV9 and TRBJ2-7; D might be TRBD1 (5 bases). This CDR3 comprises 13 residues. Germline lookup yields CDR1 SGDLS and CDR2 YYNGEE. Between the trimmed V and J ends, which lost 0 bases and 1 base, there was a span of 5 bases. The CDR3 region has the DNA TGTGCCAGCAGCGTAGGACAGTCCTACGAGCAGTACTTC. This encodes CASSVGQSYEQYF.

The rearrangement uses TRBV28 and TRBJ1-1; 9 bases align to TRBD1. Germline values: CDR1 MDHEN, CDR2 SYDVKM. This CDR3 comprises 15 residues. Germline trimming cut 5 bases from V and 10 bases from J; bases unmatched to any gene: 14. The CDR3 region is CASSRGQGNRLGAFF. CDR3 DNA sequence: TGTGCCAGCAGTAGGGGACAGGGCAACCGGTTGGGAGCTTTCTTT.

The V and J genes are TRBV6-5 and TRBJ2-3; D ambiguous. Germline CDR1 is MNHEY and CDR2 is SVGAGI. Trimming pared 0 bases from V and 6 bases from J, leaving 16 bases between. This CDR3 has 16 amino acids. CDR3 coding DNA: TGTGCCAGCAGTTACTCTCTTCGGTTCGGTACGGATACGCAGTATTTT. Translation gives CASSYSLRFGTDTQYF.

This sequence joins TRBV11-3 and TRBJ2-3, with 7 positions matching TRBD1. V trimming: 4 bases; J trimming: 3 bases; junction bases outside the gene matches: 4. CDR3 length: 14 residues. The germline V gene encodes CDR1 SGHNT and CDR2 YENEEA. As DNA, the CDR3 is TGTGCCAGCAGCTCCGACAGGGAAACAGATACGCAGTATTTT. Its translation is CASSSDRETDTQYF.

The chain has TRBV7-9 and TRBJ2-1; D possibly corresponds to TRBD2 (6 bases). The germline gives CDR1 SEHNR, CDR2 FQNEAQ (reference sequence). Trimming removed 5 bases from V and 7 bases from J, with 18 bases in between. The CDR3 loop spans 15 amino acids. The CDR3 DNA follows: TGTGCCAGCAGCCCAGCCGGGACTGGCTTTAATGAGCAGTTCTTC. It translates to CASSPAGTGFNEQFF.

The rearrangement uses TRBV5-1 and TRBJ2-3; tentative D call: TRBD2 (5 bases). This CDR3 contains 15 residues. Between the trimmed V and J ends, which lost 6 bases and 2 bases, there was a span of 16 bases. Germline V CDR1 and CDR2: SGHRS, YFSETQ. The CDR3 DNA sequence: TGCGCCAGCACCCCGTTTACCGGGATCACAGATACGCAGTATTTT. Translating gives CASTPFTGITDTQYF.

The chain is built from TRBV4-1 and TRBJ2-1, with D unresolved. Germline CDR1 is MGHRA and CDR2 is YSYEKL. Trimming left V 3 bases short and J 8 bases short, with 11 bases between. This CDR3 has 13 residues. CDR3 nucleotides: TGCGCCAGCAGCCAGAGGATTGAGTATGAGCAGTTCTTC. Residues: CASSQRIEYEQFF.

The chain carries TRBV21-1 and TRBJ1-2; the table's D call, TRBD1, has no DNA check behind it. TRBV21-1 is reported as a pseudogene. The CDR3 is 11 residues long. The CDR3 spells CASSNRGGYTF. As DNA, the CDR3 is TGTGCCAGCAGCAACAGGGGTGGCTACACCTTC.

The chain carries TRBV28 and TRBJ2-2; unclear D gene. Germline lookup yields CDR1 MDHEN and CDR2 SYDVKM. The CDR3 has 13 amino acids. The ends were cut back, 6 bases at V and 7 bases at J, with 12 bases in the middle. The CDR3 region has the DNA TGTGCCAGCAGGCCGGGTGGTAGCGGGGAGCTGTTTTTT. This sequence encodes CASRPGGSGELFF.

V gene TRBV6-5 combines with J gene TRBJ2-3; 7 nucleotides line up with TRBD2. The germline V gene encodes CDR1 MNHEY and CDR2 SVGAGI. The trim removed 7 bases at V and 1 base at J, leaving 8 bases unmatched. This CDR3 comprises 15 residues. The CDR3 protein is CASNMAGVGTDTQYF. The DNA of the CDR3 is TGTGCCAGCAATATGGCGGGAGTGGGCACAGATACGCAGTATTTT.